This TCR beta chain was recorded in a study of technical replicates of blood from several donors. Germline V lookup: CDR1 SGHTA, CDR2 FQGTGA. Trimming removed 5 bases at V and 1 base at J, with 7 bases between. The CDR3 length is 13 residues. Sequenced by immunoSEQ multiplex PCR; TCRdb stores in-frame clones only, minus some. The data show 45,000 to 60,000 clones, 86% seen once. The sample taken for sequencing was PBMCs. The chain recombines TRBV7-3 with TRBJ2-3; D not certain. This receptor was identified in a human donor in good health. Some clones in this sample may be carry-over from other donors' samples. CDR3 nucleotides: TGTGCCAGCAGCCCCGGTCGCACAGATACGCAGTATTTT. Amino acid sequence: CASSPGRTDTQYF.